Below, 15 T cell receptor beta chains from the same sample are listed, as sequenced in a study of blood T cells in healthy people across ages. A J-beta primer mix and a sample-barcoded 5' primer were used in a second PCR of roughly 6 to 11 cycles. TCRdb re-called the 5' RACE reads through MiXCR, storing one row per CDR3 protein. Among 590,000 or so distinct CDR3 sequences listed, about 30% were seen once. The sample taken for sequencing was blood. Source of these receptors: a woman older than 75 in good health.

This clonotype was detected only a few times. As DNA, the CDR3 is TGTGCCAGCAGCTTATCTCAGGGGGCCGCCTACAATGAGCAGTACTTC. It is translated as CASSLSQGAAYNEQYF. This chain connects TRBV11-3 to TRBJ2-1, with 8 bases identical to TRBD1. With the DNA end fitting TRBJ2-7 better, the J assignment may be wrong. The germline gives CDR1 SGHNT, CDR2 YENEEA. The CDR3 length is 16 residues.

This CDR3 is CAISESRRSTNEKLFF. The CDR3 region has the DNA TGTGCCATCAGTGAGTCCCGACGATCAACTAATGAAAAACTGTTTTTT. The chain is built from TRBV10-3 and TRBJ1-4; D unclear. Germline values: CDR1 ENHRY, CDR2 SYGVKD. With 0 bases removed from V and 0 bases from J, the gap between germline ends came to 8 bases. The CDR3 totals 16 residues.

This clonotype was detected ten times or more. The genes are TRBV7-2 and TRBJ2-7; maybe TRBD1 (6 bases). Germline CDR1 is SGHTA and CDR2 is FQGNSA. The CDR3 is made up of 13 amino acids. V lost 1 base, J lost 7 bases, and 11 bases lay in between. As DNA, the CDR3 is TGTGCCAGCAGCTTAGGGGGACACCCAGAGCAGTACTTC. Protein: CASSLGGHPEQYF.

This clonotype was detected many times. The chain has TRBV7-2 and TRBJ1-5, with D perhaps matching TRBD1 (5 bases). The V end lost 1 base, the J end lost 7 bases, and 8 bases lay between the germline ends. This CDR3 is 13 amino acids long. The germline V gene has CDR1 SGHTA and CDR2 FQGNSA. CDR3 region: CASSLGGEQPQHF. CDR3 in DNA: TGTGCCAGCAGCTTAGGGGGCGAGCAGCCCCAGCATTTT. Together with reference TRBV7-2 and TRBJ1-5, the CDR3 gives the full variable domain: GAGVSQSPSNKVTEKGKDVELRCDPISGHTALYWYRQSLGQGLEFLIYFQGNSAPDKSGLPSDRFSAERTGGSVSTLTIQRTQQEDSAVYLCASSLGGEQPQHFGDGTRLSIL.

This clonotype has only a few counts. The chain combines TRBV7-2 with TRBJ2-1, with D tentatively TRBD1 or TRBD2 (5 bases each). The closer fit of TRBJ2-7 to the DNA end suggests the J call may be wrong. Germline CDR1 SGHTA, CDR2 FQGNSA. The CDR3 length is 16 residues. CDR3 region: CASSPRWGSSYNEQYF. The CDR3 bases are TGTGCCAGCAGTCCTAGGTGGGGGAGCTCCTACAATGAGCAGTACTTC.

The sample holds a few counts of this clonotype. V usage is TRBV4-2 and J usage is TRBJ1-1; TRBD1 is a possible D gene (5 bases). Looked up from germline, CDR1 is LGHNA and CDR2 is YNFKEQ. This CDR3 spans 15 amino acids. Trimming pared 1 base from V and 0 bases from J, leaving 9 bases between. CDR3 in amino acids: CASSQGTTMNTEAFF. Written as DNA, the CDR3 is TGTGCCAGCAGCCAAGGGACAACCATGAACACTGAAGCTTTCTTT.

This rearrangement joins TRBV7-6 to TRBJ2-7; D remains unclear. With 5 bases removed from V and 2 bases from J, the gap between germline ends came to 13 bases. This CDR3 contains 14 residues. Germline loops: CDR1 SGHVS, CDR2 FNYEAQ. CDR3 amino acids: CASSAGSHTYEQYF. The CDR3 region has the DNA TGTGCCAGCAGCGCCGGGTCACATACCTACGAGCAGTACTTC.

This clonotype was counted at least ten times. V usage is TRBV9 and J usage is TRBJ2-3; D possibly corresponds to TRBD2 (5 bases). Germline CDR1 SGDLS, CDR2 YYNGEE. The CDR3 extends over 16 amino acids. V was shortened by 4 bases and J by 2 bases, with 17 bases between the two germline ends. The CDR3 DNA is TGTGCCAGCAGCCGAGGTGCGGAGCGGTCCACAGATACGCAGTATTTT. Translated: CASSRGAERSTDTQYF. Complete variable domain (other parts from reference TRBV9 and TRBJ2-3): DSGVTQTPKHLITATGQRVTLRCSPRSGDLSVYWYQQSLDQGLQFLIQYYNGEERAKGNILERFSAQQFPDLHSELNLSSLELGDSALYFCASSRGAERSTDTQYFGPGTRLTVL.

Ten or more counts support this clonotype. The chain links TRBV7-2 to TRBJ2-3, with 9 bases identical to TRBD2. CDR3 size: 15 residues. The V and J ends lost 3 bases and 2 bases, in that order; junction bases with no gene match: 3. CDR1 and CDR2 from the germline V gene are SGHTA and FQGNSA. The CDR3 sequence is CASSFAGGYTDTQYF. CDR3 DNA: TGTGCCAGCAGCTTTGCGGGGGGGTACACAGATACGCAGTATTTT. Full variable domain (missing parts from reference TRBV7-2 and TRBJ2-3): GAGVSQSPSNKVTEKGKDVELRCDPISGHTALYWYRQSLGQGLEFLIYFQGNSAPDKSGLPSDRFSAERTGGSVSTLTIQRTQQEDSAVYLCASSFAGGYTDTQYFGPGTRLTVL.

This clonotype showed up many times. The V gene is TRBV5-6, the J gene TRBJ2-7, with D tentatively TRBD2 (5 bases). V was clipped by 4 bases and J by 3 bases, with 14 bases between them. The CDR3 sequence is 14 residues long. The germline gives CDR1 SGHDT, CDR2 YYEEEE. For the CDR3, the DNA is TGTGCCAGCAGCACAACTTCGGGGTTCTACGAGCAGTACTTC. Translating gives CASSTTSGFYEQYF.

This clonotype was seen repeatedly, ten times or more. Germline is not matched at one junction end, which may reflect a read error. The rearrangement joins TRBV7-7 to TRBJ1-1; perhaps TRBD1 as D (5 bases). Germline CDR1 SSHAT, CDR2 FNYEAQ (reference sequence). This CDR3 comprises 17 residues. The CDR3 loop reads CASRRSRAKGLNTEAFF. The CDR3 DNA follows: TGTGCTAGCAGAAGAAGCCGTGCCAAGGGGCTGAACACTGAAGCTTTCTTT.

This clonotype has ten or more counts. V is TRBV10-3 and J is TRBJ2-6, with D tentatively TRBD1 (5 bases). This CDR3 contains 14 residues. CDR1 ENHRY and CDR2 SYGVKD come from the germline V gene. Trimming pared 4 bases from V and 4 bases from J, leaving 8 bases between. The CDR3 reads CAISAGSGANVLTF. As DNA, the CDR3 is TGTGCCATCAGTGCAGGGTCAGGGGCCAACGTCCTGACTTTC.

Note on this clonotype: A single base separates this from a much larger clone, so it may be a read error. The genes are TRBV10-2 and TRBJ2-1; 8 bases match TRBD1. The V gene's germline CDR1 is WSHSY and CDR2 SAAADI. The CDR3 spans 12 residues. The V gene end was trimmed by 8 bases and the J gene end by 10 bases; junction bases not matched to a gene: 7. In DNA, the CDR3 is TGCGCCAGCGGATCGACAGGGGACGAGCAGTTCTTC. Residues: CASGSTGDEQFF.

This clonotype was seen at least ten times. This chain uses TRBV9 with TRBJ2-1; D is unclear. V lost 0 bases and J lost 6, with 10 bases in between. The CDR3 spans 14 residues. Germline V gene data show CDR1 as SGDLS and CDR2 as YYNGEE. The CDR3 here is CASSVEVNSNEQFF. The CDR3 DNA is TGTGCCAGCAGCGTAGAGGTCAACTCCAATGAGCAGTTCTTC.

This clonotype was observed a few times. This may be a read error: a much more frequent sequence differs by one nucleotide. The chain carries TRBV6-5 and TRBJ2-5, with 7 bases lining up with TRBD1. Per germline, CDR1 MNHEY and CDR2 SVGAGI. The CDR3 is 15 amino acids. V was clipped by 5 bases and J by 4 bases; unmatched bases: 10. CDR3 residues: CASSTGQTGLETQYF. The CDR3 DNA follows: TGTGCCAGCAGTACAGGTCAGACAGGGTTAGAGACCCAGTACTTC.